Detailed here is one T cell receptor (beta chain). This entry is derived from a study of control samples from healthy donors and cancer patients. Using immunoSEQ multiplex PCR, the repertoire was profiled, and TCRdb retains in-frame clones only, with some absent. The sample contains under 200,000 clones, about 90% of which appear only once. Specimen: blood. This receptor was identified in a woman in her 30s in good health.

Here the CDR3 reads CASRQDLNQPQHF. The CDR3 coding sequence is TGTGCCAGCAGACAGGACCTTAATCAGCCCCAGCATTTT. The genes are TRBV28 and TRBJ1-5; D is perhaps TRBD1 (5 bases). The CDR3 length is 13 residues. V was pared by 6 bases and J by 4 bases, with 10 bases between. Germline V gene lookup returns CDR1 MDHEN and CDR2 SYDVKM.